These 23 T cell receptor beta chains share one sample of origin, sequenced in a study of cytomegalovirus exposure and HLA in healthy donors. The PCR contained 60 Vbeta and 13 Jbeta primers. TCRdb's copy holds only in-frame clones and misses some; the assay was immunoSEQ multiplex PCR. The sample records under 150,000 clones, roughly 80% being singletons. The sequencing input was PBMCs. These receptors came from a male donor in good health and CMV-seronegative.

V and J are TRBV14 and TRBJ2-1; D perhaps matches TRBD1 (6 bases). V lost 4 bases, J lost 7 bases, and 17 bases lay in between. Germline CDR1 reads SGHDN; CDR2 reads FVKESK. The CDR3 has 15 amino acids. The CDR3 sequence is CASSPPGQILNEQFF. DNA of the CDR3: TGTGCCAGCAGCCCCCCCGGACAGATTCTTAATGAGCAGTTCTTC.

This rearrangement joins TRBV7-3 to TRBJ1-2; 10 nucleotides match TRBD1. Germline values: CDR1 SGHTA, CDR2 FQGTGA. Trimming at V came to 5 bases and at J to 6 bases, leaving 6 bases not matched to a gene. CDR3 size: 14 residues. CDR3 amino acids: CASSPGTGVHGYTF. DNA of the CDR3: TGTGCCAGCAGCCCTGGGACAGGGGTACATGGCTACACCTTC.

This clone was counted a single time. The CDR3 loop reads CASSLQGSEGYTF. CDR3 in DNA: TGTGCCAGCAGTTTACAGGGTAGTGAGGGCTACACCTTC. V and J are TRBV27 and TRBJ1-2; D is possibly TRBD1 (5 bases). The V end lost 2 bases, the J end lost 8 bases, and 12 bases lay between the germline ends. The CDR3 spans 13 residues. Germline values: CDR1 MNHEY, CDR2 SMNVEV (reference sequence).

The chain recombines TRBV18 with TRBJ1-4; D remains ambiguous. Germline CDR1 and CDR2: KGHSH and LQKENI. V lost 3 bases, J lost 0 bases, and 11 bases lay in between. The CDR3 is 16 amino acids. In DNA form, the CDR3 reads TGTGCCAGCTCACCCAGGCCCCCTCCAACTAATGAAAAACTGTTTTTT. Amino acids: CASSPRPPPTNEKLFF.

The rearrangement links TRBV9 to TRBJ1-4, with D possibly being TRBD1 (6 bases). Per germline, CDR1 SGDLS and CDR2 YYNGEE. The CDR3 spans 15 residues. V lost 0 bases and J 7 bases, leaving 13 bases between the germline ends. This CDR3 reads CASSVGSGAGEKLFF. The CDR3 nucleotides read TGTGCCAGCAGCGTAGGATCAGGGGCGGGTGAAAAACTGTTTTTT.

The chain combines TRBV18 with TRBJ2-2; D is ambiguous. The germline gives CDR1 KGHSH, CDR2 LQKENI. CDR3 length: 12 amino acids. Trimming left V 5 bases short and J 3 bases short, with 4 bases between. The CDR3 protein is CASSSYTGELFF. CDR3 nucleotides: TGTGCCAGCTCATCGTACACCGGGGAGCTGTTTTTT. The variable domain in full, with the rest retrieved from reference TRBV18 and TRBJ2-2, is NAGVMQNPRHLVRRRGQEARLRCSPMKGHSHVYWYRQLPEEGLKFMVYLQKENIIDESGMPKERFSAEFPKEGPSILRIQQVVRGDSAAYFCASSSYTGELFFGEGSRLTVL.

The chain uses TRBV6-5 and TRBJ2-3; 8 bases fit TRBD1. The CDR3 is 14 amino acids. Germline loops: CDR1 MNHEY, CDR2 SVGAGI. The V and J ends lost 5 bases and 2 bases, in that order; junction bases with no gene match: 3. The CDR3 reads CASSPGQVTDTQYF. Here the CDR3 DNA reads TGTGCCAGCAGTCCGGGACAGGTCACAGATACGCAGTATTTT.

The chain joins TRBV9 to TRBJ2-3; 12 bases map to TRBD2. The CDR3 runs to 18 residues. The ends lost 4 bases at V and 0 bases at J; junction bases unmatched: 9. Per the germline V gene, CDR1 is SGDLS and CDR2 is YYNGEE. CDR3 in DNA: TGTGCCAGCAGCATGACTAGCGGGAGCCCCATAAGCACAGATACGCAGTATTTT. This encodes CASSMTSGSPISTDTQYF.

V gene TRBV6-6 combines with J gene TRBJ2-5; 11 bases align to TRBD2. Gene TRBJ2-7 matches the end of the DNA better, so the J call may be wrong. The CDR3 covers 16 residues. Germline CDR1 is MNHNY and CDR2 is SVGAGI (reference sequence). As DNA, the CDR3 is TGTGCCAGCACATATAAGGGACTAGCGGTTTCCTACGAGCAGTACTTC. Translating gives CASTYKGLAVSYEQYF.

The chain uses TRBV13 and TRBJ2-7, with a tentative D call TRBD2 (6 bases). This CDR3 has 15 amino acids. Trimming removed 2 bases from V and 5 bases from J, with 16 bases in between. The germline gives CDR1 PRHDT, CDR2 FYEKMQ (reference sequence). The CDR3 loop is CASSLSRESPHEQYF. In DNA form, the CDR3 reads TGTGCCAGCAGCTTATCTCGGGAGTCCCCCCACGAGCAGTACTTC.

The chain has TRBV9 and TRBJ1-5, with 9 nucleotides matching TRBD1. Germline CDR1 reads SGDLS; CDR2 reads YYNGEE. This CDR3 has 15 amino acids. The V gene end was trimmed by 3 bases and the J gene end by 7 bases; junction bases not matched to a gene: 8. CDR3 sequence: CASSATGGARQPQHF. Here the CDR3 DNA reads TGTGCCAGCAGCGCAACAGGGGGCGCGCGCCAGCCCCAGCATTTT.

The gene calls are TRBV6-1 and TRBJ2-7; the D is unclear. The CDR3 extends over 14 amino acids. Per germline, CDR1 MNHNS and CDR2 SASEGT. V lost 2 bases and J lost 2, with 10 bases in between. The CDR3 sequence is CASSENGGTYEQYF. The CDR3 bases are TGTGCCAGCAGTGAAAACGGCGGTACCTACGAGCAGTACTTC.

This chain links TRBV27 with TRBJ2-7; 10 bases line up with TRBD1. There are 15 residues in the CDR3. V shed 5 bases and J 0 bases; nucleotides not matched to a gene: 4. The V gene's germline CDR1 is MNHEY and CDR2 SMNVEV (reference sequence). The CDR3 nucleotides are TGTGCCAGCAGTCCTAGGGACAGGGGCTCCTACGAGCAGTACTTC. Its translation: CASSPRDRGSYEQYF.

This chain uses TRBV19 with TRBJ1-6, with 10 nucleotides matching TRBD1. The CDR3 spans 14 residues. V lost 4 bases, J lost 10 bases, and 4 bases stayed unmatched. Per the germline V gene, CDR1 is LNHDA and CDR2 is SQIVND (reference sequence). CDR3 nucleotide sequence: TGTGCCAGTAGTAAGGGACAGGGGCTCTCACCCCTCCACTTT. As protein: CASSKGQGLSPLHF.

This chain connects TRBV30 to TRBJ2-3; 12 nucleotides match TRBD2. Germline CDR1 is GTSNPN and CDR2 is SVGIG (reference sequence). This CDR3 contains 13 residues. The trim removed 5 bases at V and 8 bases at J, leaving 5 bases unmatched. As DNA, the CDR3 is TGTGCCTGGCGGACTAGCGGGATTGTTACGCAGTATTTT. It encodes CAWRTSGIVTQYF.

The CDR3 loop is CASSRGAGGIDTQYF. The DNA of the CDR3 is TGTGCCAGCTCCCGGGGAGCGGGAGGGATAGATACGCAGTATTTT. This sequence joins TRBV6-1 and TRBJ2-3; 10 bases match TRBD2. Trimming removed 8 bases from V and 5 bases from J; junction bases left unmatched: 10. CDR1 and CDR2 from the germline V gene are MNHNS and SASEGT. CDR3 length equals 15 residues.

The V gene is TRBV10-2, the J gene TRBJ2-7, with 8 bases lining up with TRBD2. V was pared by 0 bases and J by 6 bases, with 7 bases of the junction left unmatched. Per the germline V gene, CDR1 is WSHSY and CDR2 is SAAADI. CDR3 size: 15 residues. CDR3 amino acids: CASSESSLAGREQYF. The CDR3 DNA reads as TGCGCCAGCAGTGAGTCGAGTCTAGCGGGTCGCGAGCAGTACTTC.

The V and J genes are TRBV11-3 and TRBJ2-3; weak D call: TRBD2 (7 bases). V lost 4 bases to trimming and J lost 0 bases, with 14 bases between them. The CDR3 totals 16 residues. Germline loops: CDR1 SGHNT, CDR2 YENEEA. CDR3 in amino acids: CASSSRGAGSTDTQYF. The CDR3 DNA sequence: TGTGCCAGCAGCTCCCGGGGGGCGGGGAGCACAGATACGCAGTATTTT.

CDR3 nucleotides: TGTGCCAGCAGCGTAGATGGGGGGACCTACAATGAAAAACTGTTTTTT. Encoded protein: CASSVDGGTYNEKLFF. V and J are TRBV9 and TRBJ1-4, with TRBD1 as a possible D gene (5 bases). Looked up from germline, CDR1 is SGDLS and CDR2 is YYNGEE. This CDR3 is 16 amino acids long. Between the trimmed V and J ends, which lost 0 bases and 5 bases, there was a span of 14 bases.

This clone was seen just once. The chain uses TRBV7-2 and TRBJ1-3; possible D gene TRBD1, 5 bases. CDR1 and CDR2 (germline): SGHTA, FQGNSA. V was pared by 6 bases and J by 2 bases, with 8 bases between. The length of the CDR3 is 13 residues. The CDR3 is CASSDSPGNTIYF. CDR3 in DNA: TGTGCCAGCAGTGACAGTCCTGGAAACACCATATATTTT.

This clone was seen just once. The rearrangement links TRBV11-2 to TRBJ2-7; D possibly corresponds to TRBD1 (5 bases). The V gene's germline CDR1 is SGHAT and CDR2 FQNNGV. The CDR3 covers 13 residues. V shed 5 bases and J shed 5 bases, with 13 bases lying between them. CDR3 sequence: CASSGVAGNEQYF. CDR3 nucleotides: TGTGCCAGCAGCGGGGTAGCAGGGAACGAGCAGTACTTC.

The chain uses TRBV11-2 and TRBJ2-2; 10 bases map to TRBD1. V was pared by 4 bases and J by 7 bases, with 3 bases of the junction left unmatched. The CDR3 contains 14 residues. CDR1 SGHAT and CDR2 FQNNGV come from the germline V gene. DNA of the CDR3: TGTGCCAGCAGCTGGGACAGGGGTGACGGGGAGCTGTTTTTT. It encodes CASSWDRGDGELFF.

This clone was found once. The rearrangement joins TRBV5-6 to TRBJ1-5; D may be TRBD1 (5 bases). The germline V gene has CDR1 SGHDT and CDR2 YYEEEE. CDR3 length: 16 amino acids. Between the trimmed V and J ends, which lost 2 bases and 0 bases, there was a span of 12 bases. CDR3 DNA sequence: TGTGCCAGCAGCTTCGGGGGGTTTTATAGCAATCAGCCCCAGCATTTT. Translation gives CASSFGGFYSNQPQHF.